This passage covers 32 T cell receptor beta chains from one sample sequenced in a study of monozygotic twins with inflammatory bowel disease. TCRdb reprocessed the 5' RACE reads, keeping one entry per CDR3 protein, no DNA. The table lists approximately 400,000 distinct CDR3 sequences. Sequenced input: blood. These receptors were obtained from a human donor with ulcerative colitis or Crohn's disease, or a healthy co-twin of an affected twin (not recorded which).

V is TRBV12-3 or TRBV12-4 and J is TRBJ2-7. The CDR3 spans 13 residues. CDR3 region: CASSLAIIDEQYF.

This chain joins TRBV25-1 and TRBJ2-3; TCRdb designates TRBD1, a call that cannot be tested without DNA. Germline V lookup: CDR1 MGHDK, CDR2 SYGVNS. CDR3 length: 16 residues. CDR3: CASSEYTTGDTDTQYF.

The chain combines TRBV2 with TRBJ2-5; TCRdb's D call of TRBD1 is untestable without DNA. The CDR3 length is 14 residues. Germline-derived CDR1 and CDR2 are SNHLY and FYNNEI. CDR3: CASTGQKYQETQYF.

The CDR3: CASSTGQGLVGNEQFF. This sequence joins TRBV5-1 and TRBJ2-1; TCRdb's D call of TRBD1 is untestable without DNA. Germline V gene sequence: CDR1 SGHRS, CDR2 YFSETQ. The CDR3 loop spans 16 amino acids.

The rearrangement joins TRBV19 to TRBJ2-1. The CDR3 has 14 residues. Per germline, CDR1 LNHDA and CDR2 SQIVND (reference sequence). The CDR3 reads CASSMGWKDNEQFF.

The V gene is TRBV5-1, the J gene TRBJ1-1; TCRdb's D gene call, TRBD1, goes unchecked for lack of DNA. Germline V CDR1 and CDR2: SGHRS, YFSETQ. The CDR3 sequence is 15 residues long. CDR3 in amino acids: CASSGPRERNTEAFF.

The chain employs TRBV6-1 and TRBJ1-5; as DNA is missing, the TRBD1 call by TCRdb cannot be tested. The CDR3 runs to 16 residues. Germline V gene sequence: CDR1 MNHNS, CDR2 SASEGT. The CDR3 protein is CASSEHGQELNQPQHF.

The rearrangement joins TRBV18 to TRBJ2-1; TCRdb proposes TRBD2, but this gene call is untestable without DNA. The germline CDR1 and CDR2 sequences are KGHSH and LQKENI. The CDR3 is made up of 14 amino acids. The CDR3 sequence is CASSPGLRNGEQFF.

The CDR3 reads CSVDRTSGMGNTQYF. The chain links TRBV29-1 to TRBJ2-3; without DNA, the TCRdb call of TRBD2 cannot be checked. The CDR3 is 15 amino acids. Germline assignment: CDR1 SQVTM and CDR2 ANQGSEA.

The chain combines TRBV18 with TRBJ2-5; TCRdb names TRBD1, which stays unverified in the absence of DNA. This CDR3 spans 17 amino acids. CDR1 is KGHSH, CDR2 LQKENI, per germline. The chain's CDR3 is CASSPTGGLGKKETQYF.

The V gene is TRBV11-2, the J gene TRBJ2-3; as DNA is missing, the TRBD2 call by TCRdb cannot be tested. Per germline, CDR1 SGHAT and CDR2 FQNNGV. The CDR3 has 17 residues. The CDR3 loop reads CASSPSDGTRLTDTQYF.

The genes are TRBV6-2 or TRBV6-3 and TRBJ2-7; TCRdb gives TRBD2 as the D gene, but with no DNA this cannot be confirmed. Per the germline V gene, CDR1 is MNHEY and CDR2 is SVGEGT. The CDR3 contains 15 residues. CDR3 sequence reads: CASGFGTTLKGEQYF.

The rearrangement links TRBV20-1 to TRBJ1-5. The germline gives CDR1 DFQATT, CDR2 SNEGSKA (reference sequence). CDR3 length: 13 amino acids. The CDR3 is CSAWTADNQPQHF.

The chain couples TRBV20-1 to TRBJ2-7; TCRdb returns TRBD2, unconfirmable since there is no DNA. Germline V CDR1 and CDR2: DFQATT, SNEGSKA (reference sequence). The CDR3 sequence is 14 residues long. The CDR3 loop is CSAKQRTSLNEQYF.

The gene calls are TRBV7-9 and TRBJ2-3. The CDR3 consists of 13 residues. The germline V gene encodes CDR1 SEHNR and CDR2 FQNEAQ (reference sequence). This chain's CDR3 is CASSTGRTDTQYF.

The gene calls are TRBV20-1 and TRBJ2-5. There are 11 residues in the CDR3. Germline-derived CDR1 and CDR2 are DFQATT and SNEGSKA (reference sequence). The CDR3 here is CSARPQETQYF.

The chain links TRBV7-9 to TRBJ1-2; TCRdb calls TRBD1, which cannot be checked without DNA. The CDR3 covers 15 residues. The V gene's germline CDR1 is SEHNR and CDR2 FQNEAQ (reference sequence). The CDR3 spells CASSLGQGDLYGYTF.

The genes are TRBV2 and TRBJ1-5. This CDR3 is 16 amino acids long. Germline V gene lookup returns CDR1 SNHLY and CDR2 FYNNEI. CDR3 residues: CASSTAVVLSNQPQHF.

This chain uses TRBV2 with TRBJ2-1; as DNA is missing, the TRBD1 call by TCRdb cannot be tested. The germline CDR1 and CDR2 sequences are SNHLY and FYNNEI. CDR3 length: 16 amino acids. CDR3 protein: CASLGYRGPSYNEQFF.

This chain links TRBV30 with TRBJ2-2. The germline V gene has CDR1 GTSNPN and CDR2 SVGIG (reference sequence). The CDR3 is 12 amino acids. The CDR3 sequence is CAWSPNTGELFF.

J is TRBJ2-1 and V is TRBV9; TCRdb indicates TRBD2, and absent DNA this call remains unverified. This CDR3 has 17 amino acids. Per the germline V gene, CDR1 is SGDLS and CDR2 is YYNGEE. CDR3 region: CASSVDPSVSGSREQFF.

The gene calls are TRBV6-2 or TRBV6-3 and TRBJ2-7; with no DNA, the TCRdb D assignment of TRBD2 cannot be verified. Looked up from germline, CDR1 is MNHEY and CDR2 is SVGEGT. This CDR3 has 15 residues. The CDR3 protein is CASSNRTSGSYEQYF.

This chain links TRBV11-2 with TRBJ2-4; TCRdb proposes TRBD2, but this gene call is untestable without DNA. Germline CDR1 and CDR2: SGHAT and FQNNGV. The CDR3 loop spans 14 amino acids. The CDR3 loop is CASRPGLVGNIQYF.

J is TRBJ2-3 and V is TRBV29-1. Germline CDR1 SQVTM, CDR2 ANQGSEA. The CDR3 runs 12 residues. The CDR3 region is CSGDRSTDTQYF.

The chain uses TRBV28 and TRBJ2-1. Germline CDR1 is MDHEN and CDR2 is SYDVKM. The CDR3 loop spans 14 amino acids. The CDR3 protein is CASSLRHLYNEQFF.

The rearrangement links TRBV6-1 to TRBJ2-7; TCRdb gives TRBD2 as the D gene, but with no DNA this cannot be confirmed. The CDR3 is 16 amino acids. Germline V gene data show CDR1 as MNHNS and CDR2 as SASEGT. The CDR3: CASRPLLAGLEYEQYF.

The CDR3 loop is CASSSHLEGSYEQYF. The V gene is TRBV12-3 or TRBV12-4, the J gene TRBJ2-7; TCRdb's D call of TRBD2 is untestable without DNA. This CDR3 is 15 amino acids long.

This chain links TRBV29-1 with TRBJ2-1. The germline gives CDR1 SQVTM, CDR2 ANQGSEA. CDR3 length: 11 residues. The CDR3 sequence is CSVRTDNEQFF.

The V gene is TRBV5-5, the J gene TRBJ2-2. CDR3 size: 15 residues. CDR1 is SGHKS, CDR2 YYEKEE, per germline (reference sequence). Here the CDR3 reads CASSFDRLSAGELFF.

V usage is TRBV5-1 and J usage is TRBJ2-7. Germline CDR1 SGHRS, CDR2 YFSETQ. This CDR3 has 14 amino acids. CDR3 protein: CASSLLASSYEQYF.

The chain uses TRBV6-5 and TRBJ1-4; TCRdb's D gene call, TRBD1, goes unchecked for lack of DNA. In germline, CDR1 is MNHEY, CDR2 SVGAGI. The CDR3 is 15 amino acids. CDR3 region: CASSFSDRGNEKLFF.

The V and J genes are TRBV4-3 and TRBJ2-3. The CDR3 extends over 15 amino acids. Germline-derived CDR1 and CDR2 are LGHNA and YSLEER. The CDR3 spells CASSQPRQAADTQYF.